This T cell receptor (beta chain) was sequenced for a study of shared clonotypes between healthy human individuals. Across the whole study: The study enrolled a couple of women and a few men aged 18 to 49.

Study findings and constraints: A reduction in generation probabilities was seen for non-shared clonotypes relative to those shared by all four donors.

With respect to this clone: Its antigen is as yet unknown.

This was a deep-level run. Sequencing was performed with immunoSEQ multiplex PCR; in TCRdb, only in-frame clones are kept and a portion is missing. The sample includes 1,400,000 or so clones, approximately 98.5% seen only once; the top ten take 0.36%. The sample comprised naive CD4+ T cells sorted from blood. Subset denoted: CD45RA+ positively selected. This sequence originates from a man aged 30-40 years in good health.

The chain's CDR3 is CASTEKLFF. CDR3 coding DNA: TGTGCCAGCACGGAAAAACTGTTTTTT. The rearrangement uses TRBV5-6 and TRBJ1-4; D not resolved. Germline V gene data show CDR1 as SGHDT and CDR2 as YYEEEE. Trimming pared 6 bases from V and 8 bases from J, leaving 2 bases between. The length of the CDR3 is 9 residues.